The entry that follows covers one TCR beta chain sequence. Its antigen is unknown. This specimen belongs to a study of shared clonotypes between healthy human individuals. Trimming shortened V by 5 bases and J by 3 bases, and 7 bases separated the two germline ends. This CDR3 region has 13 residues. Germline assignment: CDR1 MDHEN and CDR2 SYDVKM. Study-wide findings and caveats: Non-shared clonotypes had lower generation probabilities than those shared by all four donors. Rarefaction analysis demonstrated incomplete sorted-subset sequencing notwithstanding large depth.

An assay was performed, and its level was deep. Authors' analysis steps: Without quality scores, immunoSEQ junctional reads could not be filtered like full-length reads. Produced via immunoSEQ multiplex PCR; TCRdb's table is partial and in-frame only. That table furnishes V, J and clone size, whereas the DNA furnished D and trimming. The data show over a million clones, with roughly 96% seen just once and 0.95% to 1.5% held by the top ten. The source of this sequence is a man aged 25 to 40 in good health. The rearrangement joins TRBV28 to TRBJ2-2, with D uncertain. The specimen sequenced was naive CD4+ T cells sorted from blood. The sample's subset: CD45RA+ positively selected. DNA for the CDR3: TGTGCCAGCAGTCCCTCATACACCGGGGAGCTGTTTTTT. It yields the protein CASSPSYTGELFF. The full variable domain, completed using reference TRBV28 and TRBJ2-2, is DVKVTQSSRYLVKRTGEKVFLECVQDMDHENMFWYRQDPGLGLRLIYFSYDVKMKEKGDIPEGYSVSREKKERFSLILESASTNQTSMYLCASSPSYTGELFFGEGSRLTVL.